This T cell receptor beta chain was captured by sequencing in a study of cytomegalovirus exposure and HLA in healthy donors. J gave up 1 base and V 7 bases, and 7 bases lay outside the gene matches. This CDR3 comprises 14 residues. The germline gives CDR1 SQVTM, CDR2 ANQGSEA. The method was immunoSEQ multiplex PCR; TCRdb's version includes in-frame clones alone and lacks a portion of them. The sample has fewer than 75,000 clones, 94% seen once. This sequence originates from a woman younger than 30 in good health and CMV-seropositive. The rearrangement joins TRBV29-1 to TRBJ2-3, with 8 positions matching TRBD1. The sample consisted of PBMCs. The CDR3 DNA reads as TGCAGCGCCGAATCGGGACAGGGCACAGATACGCAGTATTTT. This encodes CSAESGQGTDTQYF.